These 19 T cell receptor beta chains were sequenced from one sample in a study of beta chain features in type 1 diabetes. Study outcomes and limitations: Type 1 diabetes patients had TCRB CDR3s that were shorter (moderately but significantly so) in all four CD4+ subsets.

Investigators reverse transcribed all isolated RNA, so they sequenced expressed TCRB transcripts. The repertoire was sequenced with immunoSEQ multiplex PCR; TCRdb's copy has only in-frame clones and lacks some. In the table there are a few hundred thousand clones, around 22% of which are singletons. These receptors lack a known antigen. Sequencing was carried out using naive CD4+ T cells from blood. These TCRs come from a woman aged 25 to 45 with type 1 diabetes.

The chain couples TRBV19 to TRBJ2-5, with 9 bases that match TRBD1. Per the germline V gene, CDR1 is LNHDA and CDR2 is SQIVND (reference sequence). The J segment lost 4 bases and the V segment lost 10 bases, leaving 13 bases of the junction unmatched. The CDR3 contains 15 residues. The CDR3 here is CATRKDRGAVETQYF. CDR3 sequence (DNA): TGTGCCACCCGAAAGGACAGGGGCGCTGTAGAGACCCAGTACTTC.

This chain connects TRBV4-1 to TRBJ1-2, with D tentatively TRBD1 (5 bases). V was cut by 2 bases and J by 4 bases, with 14 bases left in between. The CDR3 length is 15 residues. Looked up from germline, CDR1 is MGHRA and CDR2 is YSYEKL. The CDR3 is CASSQSRQPTYGYTF. CDR3 in DNA: TGCGCCAGCAGCCAATCCAGACAGCCGACCTATGGCTACACCTTC.

This clone has a handful of counts. The V call is TRBV30, the J call TRBJ2-1; 10 positions agree with TRBD1. The CDR3 sequence is 11 residues long. After removal of 7 bases from V and 13 bases from J, the junction contained 7 bases not matched to a gene. Per the germline V gene, CDR1 is GTSNPN and CDR2 is SVGIG (reference sequence). The CDR3 sequence is CAFATGGDQFF. The CDR3 nucleotides are TGTGCCTTCGCGACAGGGGGCGACCAGTTCTTC.

A few counts support this clone. CDR3 in amino acids: CSAKYTDTQYF. As DNA, the CDR3 is TGCAGTGCAAAATACACAGATACGCAGTATTTT. This chain joins TRBV20-1 and TRBJ2-3; no definite D call. The germline V gene encodes CDR1 DFQATT and CDR2 SNEGSKA (reference sequence). This CDR3 has 11 amino acids. The V and J ends lost 6 bases and 2 bases respectively, with 6 bases between them.

The gene calls are TRBV6-6 and TRBJ2-7; 10 nucleotides match TRBD1. Germline V gene lookup returns CDR1 MNHNY and CDR2 SVGAGI (reference sequence). Trimming took 2 bases from V and 3 from J; bases not matched to a gene: 4. The CDR3 length is 15 residues. The CDR3 nucleotides read TGTGCCAGCAGTTACATCTGGACAGGGGGCTACGAGCAGTACTTC. Translated, it gives CASSYIWTGGYEQYF.

This clone was counted between two and nine times. The chain employs TRBV7-9 and TRBJ2-5; TRBD2 matches at 8 bases. The CDR3 sequence is 16 residues long. The ends lost 3 bases at V and 5 bases at J; junction bases unmatched: 11. Germline V lookup: CDR1 SEHNR, CDR2 FQNEAQ (reference sequence). The CDR3 protein is CASSFGAGAVGETQYF. The CDR3 bases are TGTGCCAGCAGCTTTGGAGCGGGAGCAGTCGGGGAGACCCAGTACTTC.

The genes are TRBV18 and TRBJ2-1, with TRBD2 matching 9 bases. The CDR3 is 14 amino acids. Germline CDR1 reads KGHSH; CDR2 reads LQKENI. With V trimmed by 0 bases and J by 9 bases, 3 bases remained unmatched. This CDR3 reads CASSPPSGSGEQFF. The CDR3 region has the DNA TGTGCCAGCTCACCACCTAGCGGGAGCGGTGAGCAGTTCTTC.

This sequence joins TRBV14 and TRBJ2-7; 9 bases agree with TRBD2. V dropped 4 bases and J dropped 2; count of bases not matched to a gene: 3. The CDR3 totals 14 residues. Per germline, CDR1 SGHDN and CDR2 FVKESK. CDR3: CASSRLAGPYEQYF. As DNA, the CDR3 is TGTGCCAGCAGCCGGCTAGCGGGACCCTACGAGCAGTACTTC.

The gene calls are TRBV15 and TRBJ2-1, with TRBD2 matching 9 bases. Per germline, CDR1 LNHNV and CDR2 YYDKDF (reference sequence). This CDR3 has 14 residues. Trimming removed 0 bases from V and 13 bases from J; junction bases left unmatched: 7. The CDR3 nucleotides are TGTGCCACCAGCAGAGAGGTAGCGGGAGTGGGACAGTTCTTC. This encodes CATSREVAGVGQFF.

This clone was recorded only once. The gene calls are TRBV5-4 and TRBJ1-4; 8 bases are shared with TRBD1. With V trimmed by 4 bases and J by 8 bases, 13 bases remained unmatched. Germline CDR1 SGHNT, CDR2 YYREEE (reference sequence). There are 16 residues in the CDR3. The CDR3 is CASSDEDRDSVEKLFF. As DNA, the CDR3 is TGTGCCAGCAGCGATGAGGACAGGGACTCCGTGGAAAAACTGTTTTTT.

The sample holds one count of this clone. The J gene is TRBJ2-2, the V gene TRBV5-1; possible D gene TRBD2, 6 bases. V was trimmed by 0 bases and J by 4 bases, leaving 10 bases between them. In germline, CDR1 is SGHRS, CDR2 YFSETQ. This CDR3 spans 15 amino acids. The CDR3 nucleotides are TGCGCCAGCAGCTTGGGTAGCGGAACCACCGGGGAGCTGTTTTTT. Its protein product is CASSLGSGTTGELFF.

This rearrangement joins TRBV27 to TRBJ2-1, with D maybe TRBD1 (5 bases). Trimming left V 0 bases short and J 7 bases short, with 13 bases between. Germline CDR1 MNHEY, CDR2 SMNVEV (reference sequence). This CDR3 region has 15 residues. The CDR3 bases are TGTGCCAGCAGTTTATCTGGACAACTCAAGAATGAGCAGTTCTTC. It translates to CASSLSGQLKNEQFF.

This chain connects TRBV30 to TRBJ1-2, with D possibly being TRBD1 (5 bases). V was cut by 2 bases and J by 4 bases, with 8 bases left in between. The CDR3 consists of 12 residues. Germline V gene data show CDR1 as GTSNPN and CDR2 as SVGIG (reference sequence). The DNA for the CDR3 is TGTGCCTGGAGTTTTCAGGGCTATGGCTACACCTTC. Its protein product is CAWSFQGYGYTF.

J is TRBJ1-4 and V is TRBV4-2; no firm D call. Between the trimmed V and J ends, which lost 0 bases and 7 bases, there was a span of 12 bases. CDR1 is LGHNA, CDR2 YNFKEQ, per germline. The CDR3 loop spans 15 amino acids. CDR3 region: CASSQDLTSTEKLFF. The CDR3 DNA reads as TGTGCCAGCAGCCAAGATCTGACATCGACTGAAAAACTGTTTTTT.

This clone was recorded a few times. The J gene is TRBJ2-3, the V gene TRBV28; TRBD2 matches 8 bases. Germline-derived CDR1 and CDR2 are MDHEN and SYDVKM. V was clipped by 6 bases and J by 5 bases; unmatched bases: 7. The CDR3 consists of 14 residues. The CDR3 sequence: CASRLTSGQDTQYF. The DNA for the CDR3 is TGTGCCAGCAGGCTTACTAGCGGCCAAGATACGCAGTATTTT.

This clone has just a few counts. The J gene is TRBJ1-2, the V gene TRBV6-5; D gene uncertain. CDR1 is MNHEY and CDR2 is SVGAGI in the germline V gene. The CDR3 has 14 amino acids. The V gene lost 2 bases and the J gene lost 3 bases, with 10 bases spanning the gap. This CDR3 reads CASSYAERHYGYTF. DNA of the CDR3: TGTGCCAGCAGTTACGCCGAGAGGCACTATGGCTACACCTTC.

Worth noting for this clone: Other DNA sequences in this sample translate to the same CDR3. V usage is TRBV5-1 and J usage is TRBJ2-3; D unresolved. Germline-derived CDR1 and CDR2 are SGHRS and YFSETQ. The CDR3 is made up of 13 amino acids. The V end was cut by 1 base, the J end by 2 bases, with 5 bases between. The DNA for the CDR3 is TGCGCCAGCAGCTTGTCGTCCACAGATACGCAGTATTTT. Translated: CASSLSSTDTQYF.

This clone was observed a handful of times. The chain has TRBV30 and TRBJ2-4, with 11 bases that match TRBD2. Looked up from germline, CDR1 is GTSNPN and CDR2 is SVGIG (reference sequence). The CDR3 is made up of 16 amino acids. The ends lost 0 bases at V and 7 bases at J; junction bases unmatched: 8. The CDR3 loop is CAWSVSLAGVQNIQYF. The CDR3 DNA follows: TGTGCCTGGAGTGTCTCACTAGCGGGAGTTCAGAACATTCAGTACTTC.

This clone turned up a few times. This sequence joins TRBV19 and TRBJ1-1; 12 bases fit TRBD1. From germline, CDR1 is LNHDA and CDR2 SQIVND (reference sequence). Losses at the gene ends were 0 bases for V and 5 bases for J; bases not matched to a gene: 4. This CDR3 has 16 residues. DNA of the CDR3: TGTGCCAGTAGTATAGAGGGGGACAGGGGGCGTACTGAAGCTTTCTTT. This codes for CASSIEGDRGRTEAFF.